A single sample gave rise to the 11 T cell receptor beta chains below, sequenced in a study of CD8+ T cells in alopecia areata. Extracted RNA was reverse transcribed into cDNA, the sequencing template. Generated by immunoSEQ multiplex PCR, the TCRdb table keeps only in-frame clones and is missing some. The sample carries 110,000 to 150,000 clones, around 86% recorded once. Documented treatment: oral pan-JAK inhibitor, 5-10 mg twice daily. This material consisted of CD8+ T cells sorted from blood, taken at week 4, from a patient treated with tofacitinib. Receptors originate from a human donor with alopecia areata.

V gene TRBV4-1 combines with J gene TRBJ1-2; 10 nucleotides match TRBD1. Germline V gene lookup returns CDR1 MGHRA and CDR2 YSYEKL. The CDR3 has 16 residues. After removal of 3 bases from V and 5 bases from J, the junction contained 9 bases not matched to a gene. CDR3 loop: CASSQPGTGDWYGYTF. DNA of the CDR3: TGCGCCAGCAGCCAGCCCGGGACAGGGGACTGGTATGGCTACACCTTC.

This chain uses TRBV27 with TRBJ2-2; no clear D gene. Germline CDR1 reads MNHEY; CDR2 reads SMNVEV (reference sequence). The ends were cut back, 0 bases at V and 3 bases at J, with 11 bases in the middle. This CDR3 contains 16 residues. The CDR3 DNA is TGTGCCAGCAGTTTATCGTCCCCAGTCTACACCGGGGAGCTGTTTTTT. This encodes CASSLSSPVYTGELFF.

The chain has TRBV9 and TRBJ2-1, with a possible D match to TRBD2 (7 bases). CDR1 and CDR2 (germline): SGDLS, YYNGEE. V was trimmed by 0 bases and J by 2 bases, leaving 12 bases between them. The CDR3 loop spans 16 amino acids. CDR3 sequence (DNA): TGTGCCAGCAGCGTAGACGGGGGGCTTACCTACAATGAGCAGTTCTTC. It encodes CASSVDGGLTYNEQFF.

CDR3 residues: CASSRIESPYEQYF. The CDR3 DNA reads TGTGCCAGCAGCCGTATCGAATCCCCCTACGAGCAGTACTTC. This rearrangement joins TRBV5-4 to TRBJ2-7; D remains ambiguous. CDR1 is SGHNT and CDR2 is YYREEE in the germline V gene (reference sequence). The CDR3 runs 14 residues. V lost 4 bases to trimming and J lost 2 bases, with 13 bases between them.

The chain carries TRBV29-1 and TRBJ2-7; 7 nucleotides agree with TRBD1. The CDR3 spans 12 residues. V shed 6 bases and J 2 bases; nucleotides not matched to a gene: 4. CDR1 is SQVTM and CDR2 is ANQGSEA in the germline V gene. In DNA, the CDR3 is TGCAGCGTGGGGGACAGTACCTACGAGCAGTACTTC. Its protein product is CSVGDSTYEQYF.

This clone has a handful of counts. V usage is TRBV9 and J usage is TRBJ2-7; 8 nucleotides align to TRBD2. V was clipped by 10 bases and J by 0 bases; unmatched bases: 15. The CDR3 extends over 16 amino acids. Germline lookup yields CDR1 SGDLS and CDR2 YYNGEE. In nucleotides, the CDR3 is TGTGCCTCTAGCGAGGGTCTAGCGGGCCGCTCCTACGAGCAGTACTTC. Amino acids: CASSEGLAGRSYEQYF.

The CDR3 bases are TGTGCCAGTAGTCCCACCGACATCTACGAGCAGTACTTC. Its translation: CASSPTDIYEQYF. J is TRBJ2-7 and V is TRBV19; no clear D gene. Germline CDR1 LNHDA, CDR2 SQIVND (reference sequence). The V end lost 5 bases, the J end lost 3 bases, and 11 bases lay between the germline ends. There are 13 residues in the CDR3.

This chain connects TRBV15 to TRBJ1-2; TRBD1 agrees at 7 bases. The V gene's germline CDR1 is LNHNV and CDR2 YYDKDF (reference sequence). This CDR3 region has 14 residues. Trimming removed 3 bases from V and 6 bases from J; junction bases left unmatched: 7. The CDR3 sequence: CATSRGDRLDGYTF. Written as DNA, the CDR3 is TGTGCCACCAGCAGGGGGGACAGACTTGATGGCTACACCTTC.

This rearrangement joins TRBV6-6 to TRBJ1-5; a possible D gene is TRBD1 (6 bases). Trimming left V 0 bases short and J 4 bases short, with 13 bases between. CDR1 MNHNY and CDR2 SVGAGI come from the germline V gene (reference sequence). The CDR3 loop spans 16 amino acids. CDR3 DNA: TGTGCCAGCAGTTACTCGAGAGACAGGACGAATCAGCCCCAGCATTTT. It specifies CASSYSRDRTNQPQHF.

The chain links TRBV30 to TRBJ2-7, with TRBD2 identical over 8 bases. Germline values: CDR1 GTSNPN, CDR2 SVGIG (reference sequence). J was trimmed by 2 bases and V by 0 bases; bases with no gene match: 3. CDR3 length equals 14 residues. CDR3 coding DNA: TGTGCCTGGAGTGTACCGGGAGGGCCCTACGAGCAGTACTTC. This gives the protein CAWSVPGGPYEQYF.

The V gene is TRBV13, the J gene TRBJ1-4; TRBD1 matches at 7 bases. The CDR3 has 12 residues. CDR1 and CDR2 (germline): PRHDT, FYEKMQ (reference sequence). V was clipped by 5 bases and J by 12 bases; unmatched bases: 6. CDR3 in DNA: TGTGCCAGCAGCCAAGACAGGGAAGAACTGTTTTTT. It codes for CASSQDREELFF.